Listed here is a single T cell receptor (beta chain). Its antigen is still unknown. The record originates from a study of T cells expressing NK-cell markers. Study-wide background: Sequencing of TCR beta repertoires drew on sorted CD3+CD56+NKG2C+, CD3+CD56+NKG2C- and CD3+CD56-NKG2C+ T cells. Study-wide findings and caveats: Among four donors, these clonotypes also ranked first in the CD3+CD56-NKG2C+ fraction.

TCR beta cDNA was made by 5'RACE template switching with UMIs. TCRdb re-called the 5' RACE reads; one entry per CDR3 protein, DNA not given. This sample contains about 460,000 distinct CDR3 sequences. The sample was blood T cells: a sorted CD56 or NKG2C T cell subset, CD4+ or CD8+ T cells, or bulk PBMC T cells (not recorded which). This sequence originates from a woman aged 45 to 65 in good health.

The CDR3: CSAREVGATDTQYF. J is TRBJ2-3 and V is TRBV20-1; lacking DNA, the TRBD1 call made by TCRdb goes unchecked. In germline, CDR1 is DFQATT, CDR2 SNEGSKA (reference sequence). This CDR3 spans 14 amino acids.